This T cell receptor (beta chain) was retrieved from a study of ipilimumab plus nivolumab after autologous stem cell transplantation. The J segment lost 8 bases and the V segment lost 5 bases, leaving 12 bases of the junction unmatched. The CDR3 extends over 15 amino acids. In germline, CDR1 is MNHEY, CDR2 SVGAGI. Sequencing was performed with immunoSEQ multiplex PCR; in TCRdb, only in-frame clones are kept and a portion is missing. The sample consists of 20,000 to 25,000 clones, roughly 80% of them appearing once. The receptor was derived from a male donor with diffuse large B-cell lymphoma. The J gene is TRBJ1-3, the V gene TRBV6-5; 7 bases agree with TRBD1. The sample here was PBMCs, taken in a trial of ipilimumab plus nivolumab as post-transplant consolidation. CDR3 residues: CASSPRTGVGDTIYF. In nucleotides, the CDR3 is TGTGCCAGCAGTCCGAGGACAGGCGTTGGTGACACCATATATTTT.